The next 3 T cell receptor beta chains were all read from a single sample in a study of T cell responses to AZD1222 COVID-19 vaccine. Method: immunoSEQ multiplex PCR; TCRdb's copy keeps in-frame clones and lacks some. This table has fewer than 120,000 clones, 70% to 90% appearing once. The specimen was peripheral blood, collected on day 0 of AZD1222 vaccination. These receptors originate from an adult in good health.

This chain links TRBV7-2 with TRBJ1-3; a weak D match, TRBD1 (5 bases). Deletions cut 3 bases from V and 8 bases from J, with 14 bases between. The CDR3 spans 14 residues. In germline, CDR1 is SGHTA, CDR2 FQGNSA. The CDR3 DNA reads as TGTGCCAGCAGCTTTGGACAAAACCGGGACACCATATATTTT. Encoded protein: CASSFGQNRDTIYF.

The DNA of the CDR3 is TGTGCCAGCAGTTACGGACAGACGAGCTCCTACAATGAGCAGTTCTTC. Translating it yields CASSYGQTSSYNEQFF. The chain carries TRBV6-5 and TRBJ2-1; D is possibly TRBD1 (6 bases). Trimming removed 2 bases at V and 0 bases at J, with 11 bases between. Germline lookup yields CDR1 MNHEY and CDR2 SVGAGI. The CDR3 extends over 16 amino acids.

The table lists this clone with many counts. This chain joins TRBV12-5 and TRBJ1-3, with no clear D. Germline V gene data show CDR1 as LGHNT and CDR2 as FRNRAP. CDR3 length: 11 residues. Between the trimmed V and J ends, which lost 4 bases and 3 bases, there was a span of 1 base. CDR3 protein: CASGYGNTIYF. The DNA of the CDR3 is TGTGCTAGTGGTTATGGAAACACCATATATTTT.